What follows are 2 T cell receptor beta chains derived from one specimen sequenced in a study of shared clonotypes between healthy human individuals. Libraries were prepared by immunoSEQ multiplex PCR; TCRdb keeps only in-frame clonotypes and omits some of them. The sample contains about 2.4 million clones, approximately 94% of which appear only once. Source material: naive CD4+ T cells sorted from blood. Subset: CD45RA+ positively selected. These receptors were obtained from a man younger than 30 in good health.

CDR3 residues: CASSFTGGGETQYF. In DNA, the CDR3 is TGTGCCAGCAGCTTTACCGGGGGTGGAGAGACCCAGTACTTC. The chain joins TRBV5-6 to TRBJ2-5; D may be TRBD2 (6 bases). Trimming removed 2 bases from V and 4 bases from J, with 12 bases in between. In germline, CDR1 is SGHDT, CDR2 YYEEEE. This CDR3 has 14 amino acids. Full variable domain (remainder filled in from reference TRBV5-6 and TRBJ2-5): DAGVTQSPTHLIKTRGQQVTLRCSPKSGHDTVSWYQQALGQGPQFIFQYYEEEERQRGNFPDRFSGHQFPNYSSELNVNALLLGDSALYLCASSFTGGGETQYFGPGTRLLVL.

The J gene is TRBJ1-2, the V gene TRBV7-9; the D gene is possibly TRBD1 (6 bases). V lost 2 bases and J lost 9, with 13 bases in between. Per germline, CDR1 SEHNR and CDR2 FQNEAQ (reference sequence). This CDR3 has 13 residues. The CDR3 DNA reads TGTGCCAGCAGCTTAACACAGGGAAGGAGCTACACCTTC. Translating it yields CASSLTQGRSYTF.